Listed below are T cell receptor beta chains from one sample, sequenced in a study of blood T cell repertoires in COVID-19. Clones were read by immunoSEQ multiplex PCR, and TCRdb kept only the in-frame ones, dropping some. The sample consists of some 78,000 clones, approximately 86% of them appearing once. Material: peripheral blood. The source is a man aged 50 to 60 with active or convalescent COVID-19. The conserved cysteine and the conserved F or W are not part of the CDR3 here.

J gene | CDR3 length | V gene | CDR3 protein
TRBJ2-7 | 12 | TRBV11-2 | ASSLDGTSYEQY
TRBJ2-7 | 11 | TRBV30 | AWNRDRGDEQY
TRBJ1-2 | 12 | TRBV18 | ASSPTTGDYGYT
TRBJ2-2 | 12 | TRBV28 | ASSSGAGTGELF
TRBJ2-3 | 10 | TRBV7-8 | ASSLWGDTQY
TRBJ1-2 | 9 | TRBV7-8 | ASSFADGYT
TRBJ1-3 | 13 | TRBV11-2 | ASSEQGPSGNTIY
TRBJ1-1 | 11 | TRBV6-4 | ASSGTGSTEAF
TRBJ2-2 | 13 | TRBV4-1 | ASTLTGEETGELF
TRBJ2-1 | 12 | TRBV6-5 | ASKRAVGYDEQF